The T cell receptor (beta chain) under discussion was sequenced for a study of shared clonotypes between healthy human individuals. The CDR3 extends over 16 amino acids. V shed 4 bases and J 2 bases; nucleotides not matched to a gene: 11. Germline assignment: CDR1 SGHRS and CDR2 YFSETQ. Points from the study as a whole: Rarefaction exposed incomplete sorted-subset sequencing despite large depth. Naive subsets typically showed greater estimated richness than memory subsets.

About this clone itself: Its antigen is undetermined.

Several immunoSEQ plates held equal portions of the genomic DNA taken from each subset. Libraries were prepared by immunoSEQ multiplex PCR; TCRdb keeps only in-frame clonotypes and omits some of them. This sample has roughly 2.4 million clones, with nearly 97% found just once. Participating donors were healthy, HIV-negative adults free of recent acute infections or vaccinations. The source material was naive CD4+ T cells sorted from blood. Subset defined: CD45RA+ positively selected. The clonotype originates from a man younger than 35 in good health. This rearrangement joins TRBV5-1 to TRBJ2-5, with 7 bases lining up with TRBD1. CDR3 residues: CASSALTGARQETQYF. CDR3 DNA sequence: TGCGCCAGCAGCGCTTTAACAGGGGCACGACAAGAGACCCAGTACTTC.